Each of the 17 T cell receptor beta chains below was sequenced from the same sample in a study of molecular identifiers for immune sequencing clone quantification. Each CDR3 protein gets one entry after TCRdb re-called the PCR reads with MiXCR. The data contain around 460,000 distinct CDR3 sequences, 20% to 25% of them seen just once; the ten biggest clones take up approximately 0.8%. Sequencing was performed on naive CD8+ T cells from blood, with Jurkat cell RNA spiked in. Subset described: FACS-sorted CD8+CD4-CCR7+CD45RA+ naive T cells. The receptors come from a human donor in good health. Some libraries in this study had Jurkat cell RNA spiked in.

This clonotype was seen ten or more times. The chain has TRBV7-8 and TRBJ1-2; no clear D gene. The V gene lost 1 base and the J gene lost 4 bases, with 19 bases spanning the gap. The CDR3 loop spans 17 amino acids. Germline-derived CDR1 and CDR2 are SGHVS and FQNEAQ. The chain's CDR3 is CASSLETLLASSYGYTF. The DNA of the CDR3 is TGTGCCAGCAGCTTAGAGACACTACTAGCCTCTAGCTATGGCTACACCTTC.

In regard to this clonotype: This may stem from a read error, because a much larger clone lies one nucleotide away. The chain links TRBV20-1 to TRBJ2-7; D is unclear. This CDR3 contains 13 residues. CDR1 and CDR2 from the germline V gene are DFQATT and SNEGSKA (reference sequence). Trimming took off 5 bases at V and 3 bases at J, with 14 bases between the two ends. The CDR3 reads CSALGRSDYEQYF. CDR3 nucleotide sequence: TGCAGTGCTTTAGGCCGGTCCGACTACGAGCAGTACTTC.

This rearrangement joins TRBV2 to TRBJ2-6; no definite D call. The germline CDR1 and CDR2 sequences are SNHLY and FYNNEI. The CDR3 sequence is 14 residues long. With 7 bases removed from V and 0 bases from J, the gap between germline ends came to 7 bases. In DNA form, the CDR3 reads TGTGCCAGCATGACGTACTCTGGGGCCAACGTCCTGACTTTC. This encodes CASMTYSGANVLTF.

DNA for the CDR3: TGCGCCAGCAGCACCGCTCCGGCGGACTCTGGAAACACCATATATTTT. Protein product: CASSTAPADSGNTIYF. This chain uses TRBV4-1 with TRBJ1-3; D remains unclear. The V gene lost 5 bases and the J gene lost 0 bases, with 14 bases spanning the gap. Germline V gene lookup returns CDR1 MGHRA and CDR2 YSYEKL. CDR3 length: 16 amino acids.

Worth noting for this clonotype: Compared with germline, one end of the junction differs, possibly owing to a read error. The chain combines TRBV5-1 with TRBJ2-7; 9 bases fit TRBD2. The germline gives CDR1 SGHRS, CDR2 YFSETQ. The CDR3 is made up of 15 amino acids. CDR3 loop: CVSSLVSSGAYEQYF. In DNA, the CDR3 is TGCGTCAGCAGCTTGGTTTCTAGCGGGGCCTACGAGCAGTACTTC.

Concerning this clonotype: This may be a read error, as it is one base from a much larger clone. The CDR3 DNA reads TGTGCCAGCAGTTTAGGGGACCGGCTCGAAAAACTGTTTTTT. Translation gives CASSLGDRLEKLFF. The genes are TRBV12-3 or TRBV12-4 and TRBJ1-4, with D perhaps matching TRBD1 (5 bases). CDR3 length equals 14 residues. V lost 1 base and J lost 8, with 11 bases in between.

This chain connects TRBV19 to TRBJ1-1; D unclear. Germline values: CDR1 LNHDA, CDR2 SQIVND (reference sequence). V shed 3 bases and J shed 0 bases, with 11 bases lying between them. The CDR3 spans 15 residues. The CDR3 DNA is TGTGCCAGTAGTATCCCATTAGGAATGAACACTGAAGCTTTCTTT. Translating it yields CASSIPLGMNTEAFF.

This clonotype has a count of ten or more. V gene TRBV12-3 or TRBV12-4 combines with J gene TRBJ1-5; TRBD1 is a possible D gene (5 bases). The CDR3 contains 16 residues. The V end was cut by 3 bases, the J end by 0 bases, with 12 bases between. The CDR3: CASSFVGLFSNQPQHF. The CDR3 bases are TGTGCCAGCAGTTTTGTGGGACTGTTTAGCAATCAGCCCCAGCATTTT.

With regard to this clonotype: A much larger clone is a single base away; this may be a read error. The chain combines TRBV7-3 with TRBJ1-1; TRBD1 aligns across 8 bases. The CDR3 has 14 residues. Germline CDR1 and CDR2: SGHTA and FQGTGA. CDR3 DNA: TGTGTCAGCAGCTCCGGACAGGGAAAAGTTGAAGCTTTCTTT. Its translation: CVSSSGQGKVEAFF.

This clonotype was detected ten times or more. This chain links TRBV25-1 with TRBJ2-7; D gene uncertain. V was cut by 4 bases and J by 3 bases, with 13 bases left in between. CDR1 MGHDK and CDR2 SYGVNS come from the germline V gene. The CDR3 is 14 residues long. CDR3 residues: CASSVREVDYEQYF. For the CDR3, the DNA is TGTGCCAGCAGTGTAAGGGAAGTGGACTACGAGCAGTACTTC.

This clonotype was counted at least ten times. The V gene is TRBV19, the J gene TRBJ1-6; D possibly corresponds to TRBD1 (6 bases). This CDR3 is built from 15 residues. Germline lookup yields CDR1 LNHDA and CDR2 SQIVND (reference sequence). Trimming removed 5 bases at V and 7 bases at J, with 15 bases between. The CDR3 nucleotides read TGTGCCAGTAGTTTTTATTCAACAGGGAATTCACCCCTCCACTTT. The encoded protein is CASSFYSTGNSPLHF.

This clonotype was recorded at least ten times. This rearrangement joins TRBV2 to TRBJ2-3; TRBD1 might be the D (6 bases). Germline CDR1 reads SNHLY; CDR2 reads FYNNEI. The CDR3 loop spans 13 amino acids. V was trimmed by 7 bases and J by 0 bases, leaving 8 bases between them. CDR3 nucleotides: TGTGCCAGCAACGACAGGAGCACAGATACGCAGTATTTT. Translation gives CASNDRSTDTQYF.

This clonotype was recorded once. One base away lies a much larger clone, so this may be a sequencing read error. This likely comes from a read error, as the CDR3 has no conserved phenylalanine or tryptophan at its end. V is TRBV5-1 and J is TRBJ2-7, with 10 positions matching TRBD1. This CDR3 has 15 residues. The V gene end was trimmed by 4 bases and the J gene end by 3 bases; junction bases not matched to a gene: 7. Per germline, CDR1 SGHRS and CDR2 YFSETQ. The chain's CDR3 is CASSKWDRGGYEQYL. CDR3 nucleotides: TGCGCCAGCAGCAAATGGGACAGGGGAGGCTACGAGCAGTACCTC.

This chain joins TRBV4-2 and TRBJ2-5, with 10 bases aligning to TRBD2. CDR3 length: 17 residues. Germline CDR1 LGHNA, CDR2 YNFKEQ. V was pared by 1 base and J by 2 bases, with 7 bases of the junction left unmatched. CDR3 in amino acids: CASSQGVTSGPQETQYF. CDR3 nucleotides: TGTGCCAGCAGCCAAGGGGTGACTAGCGGGCCTCAAGAGACCCAGTACTTC.

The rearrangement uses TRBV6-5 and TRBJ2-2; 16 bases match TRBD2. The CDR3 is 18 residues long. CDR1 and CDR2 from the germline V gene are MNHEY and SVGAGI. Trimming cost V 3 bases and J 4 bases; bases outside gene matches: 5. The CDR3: CASSYGTSGGASTGELFF. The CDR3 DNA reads TGTGCCAGCAGTTATGGGACTAGCGGGGGGGCCTCCACCGGGGAGCTGTTTTTT.

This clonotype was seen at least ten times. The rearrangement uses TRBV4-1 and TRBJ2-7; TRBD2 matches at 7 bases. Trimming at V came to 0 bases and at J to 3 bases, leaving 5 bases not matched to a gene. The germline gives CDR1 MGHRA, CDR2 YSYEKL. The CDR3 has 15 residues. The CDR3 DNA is TGCGCCAGCAGCCAAGATTGGGGAGGGGTCTACGAGCAGTACTTC. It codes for CASSQDWGGVYEQYF.

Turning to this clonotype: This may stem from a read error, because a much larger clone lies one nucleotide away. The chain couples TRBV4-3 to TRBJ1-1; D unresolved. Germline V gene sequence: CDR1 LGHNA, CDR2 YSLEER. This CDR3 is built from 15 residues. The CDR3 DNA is TGCGCCAGCAACCAAATGCCGGGGATGAACACTGAAGCTTTCTTT. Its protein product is CASNQMPGMNTEAFF.